The clone carrying this T cell receptor beta chain came up a few times. The CDR3 is made up of 13 amino acids. Germline-derived CDR1 and CDR2 are SQVTM and ANQGSEA. Trimming shortened V by 7 bases and J by 7 bases, and 16 bases separated the two germline ends. The record originates from a study of T-cell reconstitution after alpha-beta-depleted transplantation in children. Unique molecular identifiers were built into the TCRbeta library. TCRdb independently ran MiXCR on the PCR reads; one entry per CDR3 protein. The sample records some 500,000 distinct CDR3 sequences, approximately 30% being singletons.

The chain couples TRBV29-1 to TRBJ2-2, with D tentatively TRBD1 or TRBD2 (5 bases each). The material sequenced was PBMCs from the stem cell graft donor, taken from the stem cell graft. The sequence came from a human donor who donated a stem cell graft to a child with aplastic anemia. The DNA of the CDR3 is TGCAGCGGTCGTGCCGGGGCCTACGGGGAGCTGTTTTTT. Protein: CSGRAGAYGELFF.